These T cell receptor beta chains were read from a single sample in a study of T cells in Graves' hyperthyroidism and ophthalmopathy. TCRdb independently ran MiXCR on the multiplex PCR reads; one entry per CDR3 protein. The sample has roughly 570,000 distinct CDR3 sequences, around 14% seen once; the top ten hold roughly 7.3%. Material: blood. These receptors all stem from a woman aged 25 to 39 with Graves' hyperthyroidism. Each CDR3 is given with its conserved first and last residue.

v_gene	j_gene	CDR3aa
TRBV6-5	TRBJ1-3	CASSYRDRAGGNTIYF
TRBV30	TRBJ1-5	CAWSPYGVLNQPQHF
TRBV30	TRBJ1-2	CAWSPGTGYYGYTF
TRBV3-1	TRBJ2-5	CASRKGTDQETQYF
TRBV2	TRBJ2-2	CASKEFSGSNTGELFF
TRBV29-1	TRBJ2-1	CSVETGRGAGGDYNEQFF
TRBV20-1	TRBJ2-3	CSAGQGAYSDTQYF
TRBV30	TRBJ2-7	CAWSLTGTYEQYF
TRBV6-2/TRBV6-3	TRBJ1-5	CASSNGQGGNQPQHF
TRBV7-9	TRBJ2-3	CASSPGLIAPTDTQYF
TRBV28	TRBJ2-1	CASSLSLGVLSYNEQFF
TRBV2	TRBJ2-5	CASSDPRWDYSEGETQYF
TRBV15	TRBJ2-1	CATRAGTTTYNEQFF
TRBV4-2	TRBJ2-3	CASSQDRRAESDTQYF
TRBV20-1	TRBJ2-1	CSARKVGEQFF
TRBV6-1	TRBJ2-2	CASSEMGQGFTGELFF
TRBV4-1	TRBJ2-3	CASSRLFVKRDTQYF
TRBV11-3	TRBJ2-5	CASSLYGGPGETQYF
TRBV11-1	TRBJ1-4	CASSFTDGDEKLFF
TRBV12-3/TRBV12-4	TRBJ2-1	CASRPGGAPYNEQFF
TRBV10-3	TRBJ2-7	CAISGREVDYYEQYF
TRBV3-1	TRBJ1-2	CASSQDDREGGYTF
TRBV29-1	TRBJ2-1	CSVDETSEYNEQFF
TRBV10-3	TRBJ1-2	CAISEFTGAGYTF
TRBV5-1	TRBJ2-6	CASSLVPGEASGANVLTF
TRBV4-1	TRBJ2-7	CASSPKTPLLASEQYF
TRBV11-1	TRBJ2-3	CASSLGGLAGPTDTQYF
TRBV28	TRBJ1-2	CASSFQGYGYTF
TRBV12-3/TRBV12-4	TRBJ1-6	CASSSARGGSPLHF
TRBV6-1	TRBJ1-1	CASRTEFPEAFF
TRBV20-1	TRBJ2-2	CSARRTGGGTGELFF
TRBV5-1	TRBJ1-3	CASSLGGYGNTIYF
TRBV4-1	TRBJ2-7	CASSQEGTSSYEQYF
TRBV7-2	TRBJ2-1	CASSRTWEQFF
TRBV4-1	TRBJ1-5	CASSQGAVDGDQPQHF
TRBV30	TRBJ1-5	CASGQGLNQPQHF
TRBV20-1	TRBJ2-3	CSARTGTSGSKVTDTQYF
TRBV3-1	TRBJ1-4	CASSRSGEKLFF
TRBV18	TRBJ2-7	CASSLPGLHYEQYF
TRBV6-1	TRBJ2-3	CATEPATSTDTQYF